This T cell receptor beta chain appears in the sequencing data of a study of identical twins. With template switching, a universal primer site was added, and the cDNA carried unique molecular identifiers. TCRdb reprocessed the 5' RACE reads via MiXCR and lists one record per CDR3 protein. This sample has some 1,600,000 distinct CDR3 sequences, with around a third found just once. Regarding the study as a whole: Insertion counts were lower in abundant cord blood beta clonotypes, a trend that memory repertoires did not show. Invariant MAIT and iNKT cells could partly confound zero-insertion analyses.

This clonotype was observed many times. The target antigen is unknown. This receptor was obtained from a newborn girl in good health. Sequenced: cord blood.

The CDR3 is CANLAEQFF. DNA for the CDR3: TGTGCCAATCTAGCGGAGCAGTTCTTC. This chain connects TRBV10-3 to TRBJ2-1; tentatively, D is TRBD2 (6 bases). V lost 10 bases to trimming and J lost 10 bases, with 8 bases between them. The length of the CDR3 is 9 residues. Germline V gene data show CDR1 as ENHRY and CDR2 as SYGVKD.